Presented here are 10 T cell receptor beta chains from one specimen sequenced in a study of cytotoxic CD8 clonotypes in ibrutinib-treated CLL. Only in-frame clones appear in the TCRdb table, and some are missing; sequencing was by immunoSEQ multiplex PCR. The data show some 200,000 clones, roughly 73% seen once. The sequencing used PBMCs, collected after 12 months of ibrutinib treatment. The origin of the receptors is a human donor with chronic lymphocytic leukemia.

This clone was observed a handful of times. The chain joins TRBV6-1 to TRBJ1-1, with D tentatively TRBD1 (6 bases). CDR1 is MNHNS and CDR2 is SASEGT in the germline V gene. Trimming pared 3 bases from V and 0 bases from J, leaving 14 bases between. This CDR3 comprises 16 residues. Here the CDR3 DNA reads TGTGCCAGCAGTGAGGGGACATTGGTTATGAACACTGAAGCTTTCTTT. This codes for CASSEGTLVMNTEAFF.

The gene calls are TRBV20-1 and TRBJ1-1; D is undetermined. Trimming removed 8 bases at V and 4 bases at J, with 11 bases between. Germline V gives CDR1 DFQATT, CDR2 SNEGSKA (reference sequence). CDR3 length equals 11 residues. CDR3: CSTLFRTEAFF. As DNA, the CDR3 is TGCAGTACCCTGTTCCGCACTGAAGCTTTCTTT.

The CDR3 loop is CASSYGQAGGTDTQYF. The CDR3 DNA reads as TGTGCCAGCAGTTATGGGCAGGCGGGTGGGACAGATACGCAGTATTTT. V usage is TRBV6-5 and J usage is TRBJ2-3, with a weak D call TRBD2 (5 bases). The ends were cut back, 3 bases at V and 3 bases at J, with 16 bases in the middle. The CDR3 has 16 amino acids. CDR1 is MNHEY, CDR2 SVGAGI, per germline.

CDR3 protein: CASSPQKPGAGNTIYF. DNA of the CDR3: TGTGCCAGCAGCCCCCAGAAGCCTGGGGCAGGAAACACCATATATTTT. The rearrangement links TRBV28 to TRBJ1-3; D perhaps matches TRBD1 (5 bases). Germline CDR1 MDHEN, CDR2 SYDVKM. Trimming shortened V by 6 bases and J by 4 bases, and 19 bases separated the two germline ends. CDR3 length: 16 amino acids.

This chain joins TRBV6-1 and TRBJ1-1, with D unresolved. The CDR3 is made up of 13 amino acids. With 1 base removed from V and 5 bases from J, the gap between germline ends came to 8 bases. Germline V gives CDR1 MNHNS, CDR2 SASEGT. The chain's CDR3 is CASSEEGGTEAFF. The CDR3, as DNA: TGTGCCAGCAGTGAAGAGGGCGGTACTGAAGCTTTCTTT.

The V gene is TRBV7-9, the J gene TRBJ1-1; 9 positions agree with TRBD1. CDR1 SEHNR and CDR2 FQNEAQ come from the germline V gene (reference sequence). This CDR3 has 16 residues. V lost 5 bases and J lost 5; bases outside the gene matches: 12. The CDR3 DNA follows: TGTGCCAGCAGCCCCCGACAGGGGGAAGGCGGGACTGAAGCTTTCTTT. It translates to CASSPRQGEGGTEAFF.

This clone was counted only a few times. The rearrangement links TRBV5-1 to TRBJ2-6, with D tentatively TRBD2 (5 bases). Germline V gives CDR1 SGHRS, CDR2 YFSETQ. CDR3 length: 15 residues. The germline V and J ends were trimmed by 0 bases and 2 bases, with 6 bases remaining between them. The CDR3 spells CASSLGGAGANVLTF. The CDR3 DNA is TGCGCCAGCAGCTTGGGGGGAGCTGGGGCCAACGTCCTGACTTTC.

The J gene is TRBJ1-1, the V gene TRBV29-1; D may be TRBD1 (6 bases). From germline, CDR1 is SQVTM and CDR2 ANQGSEA. V was pared by 8 bases and J by 0 bases, with 19 bases between. This CDR3 is 15 amino acids long. The CDR3 here is CSTAWGPTLNTEAFF. CDR3 coding DNA: TGCAGCACCGCCTGGGGGCCTACCTTGAACACTGAAGCTTTCTTT.

The chain joins TRBV11-2 to TRBJ2-7; TRBD1 or TRBD2 may be the D gene (5 bases each). This CDR3 comprises 14 residues. Germline CDR1 reads SGHAT; CDR2 reads FQNNGV. Deletions cut 4 bases from V and 3 bases from J, with 13 bases between. The CDR3 DNA reads as TGTGCCAGCAGCTCCGGGGCAGGTGACTACGAGCAGTACTTC. Its protein product is CASSSGAGDYEQYF.

The gene calls are TRBV7-8 and TRBJ1-4, with a tentative D call TRBD1 (6 bases). V lost 5 bases to trimming and J lost 7 bases, with 17 bases between them. The CDR3 covers 15 residues. Germline assignment: CDR1 SGHVS and CDR2 FQNEAQ. This CDR3 reads CASSPWRGSAEKLFF. CDR3 nucleotide sequence: TGTGCCAGCAGCCCCTGGAGGGGGTCGGCTGAAAAACTGTTTTTT.